This T cell receptor (beta chain) was sequenced in a study of blood T cell repertoires in COVID-19. Study-level information: Acute and convalescent COVID-19 specimens originated in the United States, Italy and Spain. Sources were T cells, B-cell-depleted T cells, or PBMCs; the material itself was cDNA or gDNA.

Authors' processing steps: Scientists estimated how many nucleated cells there were by amplifying reference gene primers. The table came from immunoSEQ multiplex PCR; TCRdb's copy has only in-frame clones and leaves some out. V, J and clone size reflect that table, while D and trimming were determined from the DNA. The repertoire consists of some 220,000 clones, with 80% to 90% occurring once and the leading ten covering 9.5% to 10%. The material sequenced was peripheral blood. This clonotype originated in a man between 50 and 59 years old with active or convalescent COVID-19.

For the CDR3, the DNA is TGTGCCAGCAGCCTTCGGACTAGCGGGGGCCAGGTCGGAGATACGCAGTATTTT. Translated, it gives CASSLRTSGGQVGDTQYF. This rearrangement joins TRBV7-2 to TRBJ2-3; 13 bases match TRBD2. The CDR3 totals 18 residues. Germline CDR1 reads SGHTA; CDR2 reads FQGNSA. With 5 bases clipped from V and 5 bases from J, the junction kept 13 bases outside the gene matches. The whole variable domain, remainder taken from reference TRBV7-2 and TRBJ2-3, is GAGVSQSPSNKVTEKGKDVELRCDPISGHTALYWYRQSLGQGLEFLIYFQGNSAPDKSGLPSDRFSAERTGGSVSTLTIQRTQQEDSAVYLCASSLRTSGGQVGDTQYFGPGTRLTVL.